The 9 T cell receptor beta chains below were found in one sample sequenced in a study of T cell repertoires in cytomegalovirus infection. These receptors' targets are unknown. TCRdb used MiXCR to reprocess the reads, holding one entry per CDR3 protein. This table has roughly 860,000 distinct CDR3 sequences, approximately 29% appearing once. Sequenced material: cultured CD8+ T cells from PBMCs, taken from culture after CMV antigen stimulation. The source of these receptors is a human donor in good health (CMV status not recorded). Some clones in this sample may be carry-over from other donors' samples.

This clonotype was observed a handful of times. V gene TRBV4-1 combines with J gene TRBJ2-1; the D is unclear. With 0 bases removed from V and 11 bases from J, the gap between germline ends came to 8 bases. Germline CDR1 reads MGHRA; CDR2 reads YSYEKL. This CDR3 is 12 amino acids long. The DNA of the CDR3 is TGCGCCAGCAGCCAAGATGGGGTTAAGCAGTTCTTC. Protein sequence: CASSQDGVKQFF.

The chain carries TRBV4-1 and TRBJ1-1; D gene unclear. Germline-derived CDR1 and CDR2 are MGHRA and YSYEKL. The ends were cut back, 1 base at V and 1 base at J, with 10 bases in the middle. The CDR3 covers 15 residues. The CDR3 region has the DNA TGCGCCAGCAGCCAAGTAGAAGGCAGGAACACTGAAGCTTTCTTT. Its protein is CASSQVEGRNTEAFF.

The chain combines TRBV28 with TRBJ2-2; the D is unclear. This CDR3 comprises 12 residues. The germline CDR1 and CDR2 sequences are MDHEN and SYDVKM. Deletions cut 1 base from V and 9 bases from J, with 6 bases between. CDR3 loop: CASSLSTRELFF. The CDR3 DNA follows: TGTGCCAGCAGTTTATCAACCCGGGAGCTGTTTTTT.

A few counts support this clonotype. The V call is TRBV5-6, the J call TRBJ1-5; D not certain. Germline V CDR1 and CDR2: SGHDT, YYEEEE. The CDR3 contains 15 residues. With 6 bases removed from V and 2 bases from J, the gap between germline ends came to 15 bases. The CDR3 DNA reads TGTGCCAGCACCTCGGACCCTTGGGGCAATCAGCCCCAGCATTTT. Translated, it gives CASTSDPWGNQPQHF.

V and J are TRBV19 and TRBJ2-2, with no clear D. Trimming pared 7 bases from V and 3 bases from J, leaving 3 bases between. Germline V gene data show CDR1 as LNHDA and CDR2 as SQIVND (reference sequence). This CDR3 contains 11 residues. This chain's CDR3 is CASIDTGELFF. The CDR3 DNA follows: TGTGCCAGTATTGACACCGGGGAGCTGTTTTTT.

The chain recombines TRBV15 with TRBJ2-2; the match to TRBD2 covers 8 bases. The CDR3 is 14 amino acids. Per germline, CDR1 LNHNV and CDR2 YYDKDF (reference sequence). The J segment lost 2 bases and the V segment lost 10 bases, leaving 6 bases of the junction unmatched. Here the CDR3 DNA reads TGTGCCAGCACCCGGGGGGGCAACACCGGGGAGCTGTTTTTT. Translation gives CASTRGGNTGELFF.

This clonotype has just a few counts. The V and J genes are TRBV14 and TRBJ1-2, with 8 nucleotides matching TRBD1. Germline values: CDR1 SGHDN, CDR2 FVKESK. Trimming removed 2 bases from V and 14 bases from J; junction bases left unmatched: 7. This CDR3 contains 12 residues. CDR3 region: CASSQTGGISTF. CDR3 sequence (DNA): TGTGCCAGCAGCCAAACAGGGGGTATATCAACCTTC.

V is TRBV27 and J is TRBJ2-3, with 8 nucleotides matching TRBD2. V trimming: 5 bases; J trimming: 0 bases; junction bases outside the gene matches: 10. The V gene's germline CDR1 is MNHEY and CDR2 SMNVEV (reference sequence). The CDR3 sequence is 17 residues long. The CDR3 DNA sequence: TGTGCCAGCAGTCCCCGGGGGGGACTTACTAGCACAGATACGCAGTATTTT. Encoded protein: CASSPRGGLTSTDTQYF.

The chain joins TRBV2 to TRBJ1-2; D may be TRBD1 (6 bases). CDR3 length equals 16 residues. Germline CDR1 SNHLY, CDR2 FYNNEI. The V end lost 4 bases, the J end lost 7 bases, and 22 bases lay between the germline ends. The CDR3 DNA sequence: TGTGCCAGCAGTGCACGCCCCGGGGGCGAATTTGTTGGCTACACCTTC. Amino acid sequence: CASSARPGGEFVGYTF.